Below are 7 T cell receptor beta chains sequenced from a single sample in a study of cytomegalovirus exposure and HLA in healthy donors. Primers included in the PCR were 60 Vbeta and 13 Jbeta primers. Clones were sequenced by immunoSEQ multiplex PCR, and TCRdb holds only the in-frame ones, with some missing. The sample includes roughly 150,000 clones, less than 85% of them seen just once. The sample comprised PBMCs. The receptors shown here come from a woman aged 45-65 years in good health and CMV-seropositive.

V usage is TRBV6-5 and J usage is TRBJ1-2; 8 bases match TRBD1. Germline values: CDR1 MNHEY, CDR2 SVGAGI. Germline trimming cut 6 bases from V and 7 bases from J; bases unmatched to any gene: 7. The CDR3 runs 13 residues. CDR3 sequence: CASRDRDFRGYTF. CDR3 coding DNA: TGTGCCAGCAGGGACAGGGATTTTCGTGGCTACACCTTC.

The genes are TRBV30 and TRBJ1-1; the D is unclear. This CDR3 contains 17 residues. Germline V gene data show CDR1 as GTSNPN and CDR2 as SVGIG (reference sequence). The V and J ends lost 0 bases and 4 bases respectively, with 21 bases between them. CDR3 bases: TGTGCCTGGAGTGTAGCCCTCAACAGCGGGAGAAGCACTGAAGCTTTCTTT. It yields the protein CAWSVALNSGRSTEAFF.

This sequence joins TRBV6-5 and TRBJ2-7, with D maybe TRBD2 (7 bases). Deletions cut 0 bases from V and 3 bases from J, with 9 bases between. Germline CDR1 reads MNHEY; CDR2 reads SVGAGI. This CDR3 region has 14 residues. CDR3: CASSYSRGGYEQYF. CDR3 DNA: TGTGCCAGCAGTTACTCGAGGGGGGGCTACGAGCAGTACTTC.

The chain links TRBV30 to TRBJ1-1; tentatively, D is TRBD1 (5 bases). V lost 2 bases and J lost 7, with 23 bases in between. CDR1 and CDR2 (germline): GTSNPN, SVGIG (reference sequence). The CDR3 is 16 amino acids. CDR3 sequence: CAWSPRGGEQDLEAFF. In DNA, the CDR3 is TGTGCCTGGAGTCCACGGGGGGGAGAACAAGATCTTGAAGCTTTCTTT.

V and J are TRBV4-1 and TRBJ2-3, with D possibly TRBD2 on 6 matching bases. V was clipped by 3 bases and J by 2 bases, with 9 bases between them. This CDR3 contains 14 residues. Germline lookup yields CDR1 MGHRA and CDR2 YSYEKL. Written as DNA, the CDR3 is TGCGCCAGCAGCCACCGGGACTTCACAGATACGCAGTATTTT. Its protein product is CASSHRDFTDTQYF.

This chain connects TRBV11-1 to TRBJ2-1; 10 positions agree with TRBD2. After removal of 6 bases from V and 6 bases from J, the junction contained 14 bases not matched to a gene. This CDR3 region has 17 residues. Germline CDR1 reads SGHAT; CDR2 reads FQDESV (reference sequence). CDR3 bases: TGTGCCAGCAGACTAGGGAGCGGGGGGGCCTTGCGCAATGAGCAGTTCTTC. Translating gives CASRLGSGGALRNEQFF.

The chain recombines TRBV2 with TRBJ2-7, with D tentatively TRBD1 (5 bases). Trimming left V 11 bases short and J 5 bases short, with 19 bases between. Germline V gene sequence: CDR1 SNHLY, CDR2 FYNNEI. CDR3 length equals 13 residues. The CDR3 bases are TGTGCCTCCAGTGCAATCAGGGCCCACGAGCAGTACTTC. Its protein product is CASSAIRAHEQYF.